This T cell receptor (beta chain) was sequenced for a study of technical replicates of blood from a few donors. Sequenced by immunoSEQ multiplex PCR; TCRdb stores in-frame clones only, minus some. The sample has approximately 74,000 clones, nearly 98% seen once; the top ten hold around 0.16%. V was pared by 8 bases and J by 0 bases, with 9 bases between. The CDR3 totals 13 residues. Germline CDR1 is MNHNY and CDR2 is SVGAGI (reference sequence). The clonotype comes from a human donor in good health. Sequenced material: T cells isolated from PBMCs. The genes are TRBV6-6 and TRBJ2-3; no clear D. CDR3 loop: CASRTPSTDTQYF. CDR3 nucleotides: TGTGCCAGCCGAACACCTAGCACAGATACGCAGTATTTT.